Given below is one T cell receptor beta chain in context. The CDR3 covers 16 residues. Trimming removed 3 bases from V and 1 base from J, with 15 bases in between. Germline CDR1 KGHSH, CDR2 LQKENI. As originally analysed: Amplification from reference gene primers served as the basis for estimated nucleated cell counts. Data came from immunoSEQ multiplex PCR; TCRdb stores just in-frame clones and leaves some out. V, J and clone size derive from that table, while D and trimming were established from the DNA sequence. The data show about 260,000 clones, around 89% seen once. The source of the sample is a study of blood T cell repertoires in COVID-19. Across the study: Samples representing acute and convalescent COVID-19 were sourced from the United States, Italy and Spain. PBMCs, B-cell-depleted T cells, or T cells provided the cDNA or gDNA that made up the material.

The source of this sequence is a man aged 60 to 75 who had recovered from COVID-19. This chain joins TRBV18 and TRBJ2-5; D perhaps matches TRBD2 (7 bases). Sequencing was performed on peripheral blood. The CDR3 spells CASSPRKGGIQETQYF. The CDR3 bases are TGTGCCAGCTCACCGAGGAAGGGGGGGATCCAAGAGACCCAGTACTTC. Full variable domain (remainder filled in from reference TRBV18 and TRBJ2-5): NAGVMQNPRHLVRRRGQEARLRCSPMKGHSHVYWYRQLPEEGLKFMVYLQKENIIDESGMPKERFSAEFPKEGPSILRIQQVVRGDSAAYFCASSPRKGGIQETQYFGPGTRLLVL.